The TCR beta chain described here comes from a study of T cells in Graves' hyperthyroidism and ophthalmopathy. TCR beta CDR3 sequences were amplified from RNA transcripts. In the first-round RT-PCR of the TCR CDR3, the HTBI primer set was used. TCRdb fed the multiplex PCR reads into MiXCR, producing one record per CDR3 protein. The repertoire holds about 200,000 distinct CDR3 sequences, with around a sixth as singletons. V shed 5 bases and J 2 bases; nucleotides not matched to a gene: 14. CDR3 length: 20 amino acids. Germline CDR1 and CDR2: SGHRS and YFSETQ. Sequencing was carried out using blood. This sequence originates from a woman aged 45-65 years with Graves' hyperthyroidism. The gene calls are TRBV5-1 and TRBJ2-2; 14 bases match TRBD2. The CDR3 here is CASRGLPGLAGVINTGELFF. CDR3 DNA sequence: TGCGCCAGCAGAGGCCTCCCGGGACTAGCGGGAGTTATAAACACCGGGGAGCTGTTTTTT.